This TCR beta chain was captured in a study of cytomegalovirus exposure and HLA in healthy donors. Points from the study as a whole: Being productive about 87% or about 30% of the time was typical of most TCR beta V segments in an earlier analysis. Indistinguishable V segments such as TRBV6-2 and TRBV6-3 were excluded.

The germline gives CDR1 MNHNS, CDR2 SASEGT. V was trimmed by 6 bases and J by 2 bases, leaving 10 bases between them. The CDR3 spans 13 residues. A note on this clone: Its antigen remains unidentified.

PCR used 60 Vbeta primers and 13 Jbeta primers. TCRdb's table, derived via immunoSEQ multiplex PCR, lists solely in-frame clones and lacks some. The table lists about 160,000 clones, almost 80% of them singletons. The sample taken for sequencing was PBMCs. This clonotype was obtained from a woman in her 50s in good health and CMV-seropositive. V is TRBV6-1 and J is TRBJ1-1; D is possibly TRBD1 (5 bases). The CDR3 is CASSLTVNTEAFF. CDR3 nucleotide sequence: TGTGCCAGCAGCCTGACAGTCAACACTGAAGCTTTCTTT.